These 10 T cell receptor beta chains originate from one sample sequenced in a study of radiotherapy plus CTLA-4 blockade in lung cancer. Method: immunoSEQ multiplex PCR; TCRdb's copy keeps in-frame clones and lacks some. The sample holds around 91,000 clones, around 88% seen once. Here the sequenced sample was peripheral blood, taken from a patient treated with radiotherapy plus ipilimumab. The receptors stem from a human donor with non-small cell lung cancer that progressed on radiotherapy plus ipilimumab.

The chain uses TRBV19 and TRBJ1-2; 9 positions match TRBD1. The CDR3 has 14 amino acids. V lost 4 bases, J lost 4 bases, and 4 bases stayed unmatched. Germline CDR1 LNHDA, CDR2 SQIVND (reference sequence). The CDR3 loop reads CASSNRDRVYGYTF. In DNA, the CDR3 is TGTGCCAGTAGTAACCGGGACAGGGTCTATGGCTACACCTTC.

The chain combines TRBV29-1 with TRBJ1-1; no reliable D call. Germline-derived CDR1 and CDR2 are SQVTM and ANQGSEA. Trimming cost V 2 bases and J 1 base, with 2 bases left between them. The CDR3 is 11 amino acids. CDR3 region: CSVERNTEAFF. DNA for the CDR3: TGCAGCGTTGAACGGAACACTGAAGCTTTCTTT. The variable domain in full, with the rest retrieved from reference TRBV29-1 and TRBJ1-1, is SAVISQKPSRDICQRGTSLTIQCQVDSQVTMMFWYRQQPGQSLTLIATANQGSEATYESGFVIDKFPISRPNLTFSTLTVSNMSPEDSSIYLCSVERNTEAFFGQGTRLTVV.

J is TRBJ2-1 and V is TRBV27; D ambiguous. Germline V gene lookup returns CDR1 MNHEY and CDR2 SMNVEV (reference sequence). Trimming cost V 3 bases and J 0 bases, with 9 bases left between them. The CDR3 is 15 amino acids. This chain's CDR3 is CASSFVALSYNEQFF. The CDR3 DNA reads TGTGCCAGCAGTTTCGTAGCCCTCTCCTACAATGAGCAGTTCTTC.

This clone appeared a few times. The V gene is TRBV11-2, the J gene TRBJ2-7; D gene ambiguous. The CDR3 spans 13 residues. Germline V gives CDR1 SGHAT, CDR2 FQNNGV. V was cut by 5 bases and J by 2 bases, with 10 bases left in between. The CDR3 region is CASSNTGPYEQYF. The CDR3 DNA follows: TGTGCCAGCAGCAACACCGGTCCCTACGAGCAGTACTTC.

The chain has TRBV7-2 and TRBJ2-1; D gene ambiguous. CDR1 and CDR2 from the germline V gene are SGHTA and FQGNSA. The CDR3 is 15 amino acids. V was shortened by 5 bases and J by 3 bases, with 14 bases between the two germline ends. CDR3 bases: TGTGCCAGCAGCCCAGCGCTGTGGGGCTACAATGAGCAGTTCTTC. Its translation: CASSPALWGYNEQFF.

This sequence joins TRBV1 and TRBJ2-1; the D call TRBD2 from the table was never checked on the DNA. TRBV1 is flagged as a pseudogene. CDR3 size: 16 residues. CDR3 sequence: CTSSQDRTSGLEEQFF. The DNA for the CDR3 is TGCACCAGCAGCCAAGATCGGACTAGCGGCTTGGAGGAGCAGTTCTTC.

As to this clone: Other nucleotide sequences in the sample specify the same CDR3. V and J are TRBV2 and TRBJ2-1; D gene uncertain. Between the trimmed V and J ends, which lost 4 bases and 7 bases, there was a span of 2 bases. CDR1 and CDR2 (germline): SNHLY, FYNNEI. The CDR3 covers 10 residues. The CDR3 region has the DNA TGTGCCAGCAGTGCTAATGAGCAGTTCTTC. Amino acid sequence: CASSANEQFF.

The V and J genes are TRBV9 and TRBJ2-7; D is ambiguous. The CDR3 has 14 amino acids. Trimming removed 0 bases from V and 0 bases from J, with 7 bases in between. Germline CDR1 reads SGDLS; CDR2 reads YYNGEE. This CDR3 is CASSVGVVSYEQYF. The CDR3 bases are TGTGCCAGCAGCGTAGGGGTGGTCTCCTACGAGCAGTACTTC.

The chain carries TRBV11-2 and TRBJ2-2; D may be TRBD1 (5 bases). This CDR3 is built from 14 residues. CDR1 and CDR2 (germline): SGHAT, FQNNGV. V lost 3 bases to trimming and J lost 5 bases, with 10 bases between them. The CDR3 region is CASSFEAGTGELFF. CDR3 coding DNA: TGTGCCAGCAGCTTCGAGGCAGGGACCGGGGAGCTGTTTTTT.

The gene calls are TRBV12-5 and TRBJ2-7; tentative D call: TRBD1 (6 bases). The V end was cut by 4 bases, the J end by 2 bases, with 12 bases between. Germline assignment: CDR1 LGHNT and CDR2 FRNRAP. The CDR3 totals 14 residues. The CDR3 reads CASGSWGPTYEQYF. CDR3 DNA sequence: TGTGCTAGTGGTTCTTGGGGGCCCACCTACGAGCAGTACTTC.